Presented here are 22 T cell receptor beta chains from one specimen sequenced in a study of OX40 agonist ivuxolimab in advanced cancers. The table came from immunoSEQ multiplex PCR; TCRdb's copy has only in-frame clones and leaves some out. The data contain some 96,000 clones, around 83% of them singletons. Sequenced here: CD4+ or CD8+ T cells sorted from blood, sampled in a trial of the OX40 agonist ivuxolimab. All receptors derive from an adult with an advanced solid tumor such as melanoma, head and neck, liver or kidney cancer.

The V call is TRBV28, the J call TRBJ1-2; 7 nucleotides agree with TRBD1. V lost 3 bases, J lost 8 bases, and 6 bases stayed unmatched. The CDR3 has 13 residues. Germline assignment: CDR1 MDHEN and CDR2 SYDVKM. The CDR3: CASSFVRGQGYTF. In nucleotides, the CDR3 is TGTGCCAGCAGTTTTGTGAGGGGGCAGGGCTACACCTTC.

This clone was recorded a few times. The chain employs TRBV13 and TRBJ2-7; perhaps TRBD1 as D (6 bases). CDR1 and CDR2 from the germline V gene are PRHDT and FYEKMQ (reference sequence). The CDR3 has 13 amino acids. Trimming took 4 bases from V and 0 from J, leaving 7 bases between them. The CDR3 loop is CASSSQGSYEQYF. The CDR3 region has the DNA TGTGCCAGCAGCTCACAGGGCTCCTACGAGCAGTACTTC.

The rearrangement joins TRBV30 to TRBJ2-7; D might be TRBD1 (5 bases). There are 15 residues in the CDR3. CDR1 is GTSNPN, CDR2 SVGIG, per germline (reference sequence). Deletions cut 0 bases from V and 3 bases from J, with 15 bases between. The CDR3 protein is CAWSVPRVQGYEQYF. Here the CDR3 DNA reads TGTGCCTGGAGTGTACCTAGGGTGCAGGGCTACGAGCAGTACTTC.

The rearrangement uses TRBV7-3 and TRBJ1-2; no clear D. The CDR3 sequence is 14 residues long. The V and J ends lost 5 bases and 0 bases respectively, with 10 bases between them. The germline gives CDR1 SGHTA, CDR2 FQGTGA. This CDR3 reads CASSHHGSNYGYTF. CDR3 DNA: TGTGCCAGCAGCCACCACGGCTCTAACTATGGCTACACCTTC.

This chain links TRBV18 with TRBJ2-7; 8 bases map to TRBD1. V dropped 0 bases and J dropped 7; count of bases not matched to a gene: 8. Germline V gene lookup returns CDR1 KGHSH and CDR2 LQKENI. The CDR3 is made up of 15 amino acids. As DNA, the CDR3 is TGTGCCAGCTCACCACCCCGACAGGGGACTCGGGAGCAGTACTTC. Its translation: CASSPPRQGTREQYF. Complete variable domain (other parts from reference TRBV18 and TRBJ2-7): NAGVMQNPRHLVRRRGQEARLRCSPMKGHSHVYWYRQLPEEGLKFMVYLQKENIIDESGMPKERFSAEFPKEGPSILRIQQVVRGDSAAYFCASSPPRQGTREQYFGPGTRLTVT.

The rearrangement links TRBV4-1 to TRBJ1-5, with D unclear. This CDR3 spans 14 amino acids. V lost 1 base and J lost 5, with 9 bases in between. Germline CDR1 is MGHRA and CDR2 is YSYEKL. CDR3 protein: CASSQGGFDQPQHF. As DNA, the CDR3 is TGCGCCAGCAGCCAAGGAGGGTTCGATCAGCCCCAGCATTTT.

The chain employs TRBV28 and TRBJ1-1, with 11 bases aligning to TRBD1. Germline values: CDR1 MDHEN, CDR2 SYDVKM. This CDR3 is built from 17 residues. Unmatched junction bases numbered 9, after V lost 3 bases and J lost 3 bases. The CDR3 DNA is TGTGCCAGCAGTTTGTTAAGGACAGGGGGCAGGGACACTGAAGCTTTCTTT. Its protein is CASSLLRTGGRDTEAFF. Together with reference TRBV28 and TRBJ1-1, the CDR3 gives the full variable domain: DVKVTQSSRYLVKRTGEKVFLECVQDMDHENMFWYRQDPGLGLRLIYFSYDVKMKEKGDIPEGYSVSREKKERFSLILESASTNQTSMYLCASSLLRTGGRDTEAFFGQGTRLTVV.

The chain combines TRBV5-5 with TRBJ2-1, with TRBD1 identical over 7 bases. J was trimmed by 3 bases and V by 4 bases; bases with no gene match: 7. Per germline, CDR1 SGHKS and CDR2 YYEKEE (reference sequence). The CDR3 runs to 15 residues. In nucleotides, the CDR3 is TGTGCCAGCAGCGCCGACAGGGCAAGCTACAATGAGCAGTTCTTC. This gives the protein CASSADRASYNEQFF. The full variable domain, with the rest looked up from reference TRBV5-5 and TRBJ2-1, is DAGVTQSPTHLIKTRGQQVTLRCSPISGHKSVSWYQQVLGQGPQFIFQYYEKEERGRGNFPDRFSARQFPNYSSELNVNALLLGDSALYLCASSADRASYNEQFFGPGTRLTVL.

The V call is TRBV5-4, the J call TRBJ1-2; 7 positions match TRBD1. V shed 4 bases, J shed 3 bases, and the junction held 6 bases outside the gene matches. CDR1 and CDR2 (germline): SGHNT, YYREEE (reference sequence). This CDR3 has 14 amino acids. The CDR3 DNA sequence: TGTGCCAGCAGCCCACAGGGGTTCGACTATGGCTACACCTTC. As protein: CASSPQGFDYGYTF.

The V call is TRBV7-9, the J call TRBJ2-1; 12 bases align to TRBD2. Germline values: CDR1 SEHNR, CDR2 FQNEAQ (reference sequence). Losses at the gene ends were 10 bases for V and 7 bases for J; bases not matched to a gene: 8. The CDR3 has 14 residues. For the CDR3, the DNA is TGTGCCACCCTAGCTAGCGGGGGGGCAAATGAGCAGTTCTTC. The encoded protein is CATLASGGANEQFF. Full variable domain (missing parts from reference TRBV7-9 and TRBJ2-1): DTGVSQNPRHKITKRGQNVTFRCDPISEHNRLYWYRQTLGQGPEFLTYFQNEAQLEKSRLLSDRFSAERPKGSFSTLEIQRTEQGDSAMYLCATLASGGANEQFFGPGTRLTVL.

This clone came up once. The DNA for the CDR3 is TGTGCCAGCAGCTTAGCGCGGGGTACGACAGGGACCTACGAGCAGTACTTC. Residues: CASSLARGTTGTYEQYF. The chain recombines TRBV7-3 with TRBJ2-7; D might be TRBD1 (7 bases). Trimming removed 2 bases at V and 2 bases at J, with 19 bases between. In germline, CDR1 is SGHTA, CDR2 FQGTGA. CDR3 length equals 17 residues.

The CDR3 DNA follows: TGTGCCAGCAGAGCCGGTGGGACCCAGTACTTC. Encoded protein: CASRAGGTQYF. V usage is TRBV2 and J usage is TRBJ2-5; no clear D. Germline CDR1 reads SNHLY; CDR2 reads FYNNEI. The ends were cut back, 6 bases at V and 7 bases at J, with 9 bases in the middle. The CDR3 length is 11 residues.

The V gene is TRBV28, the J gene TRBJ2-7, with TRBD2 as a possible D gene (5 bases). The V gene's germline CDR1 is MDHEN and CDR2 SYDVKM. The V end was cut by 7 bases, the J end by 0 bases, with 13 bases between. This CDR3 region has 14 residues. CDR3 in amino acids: CASTPGRGSYEQYF. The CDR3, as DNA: TGTGCCAGCACCCCGGGTCGGGGCTCCTACGAGCAGTACTTC.

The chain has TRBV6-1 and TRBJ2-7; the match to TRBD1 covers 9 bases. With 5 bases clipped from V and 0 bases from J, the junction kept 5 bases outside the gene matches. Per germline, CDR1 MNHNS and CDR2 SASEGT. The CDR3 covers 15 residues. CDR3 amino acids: CASSFVTGGSYEQYF. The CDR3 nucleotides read TGTGCCAGCAGTTTCGTGACAGGGGGCTCCTACGAGCAGTACTTC.

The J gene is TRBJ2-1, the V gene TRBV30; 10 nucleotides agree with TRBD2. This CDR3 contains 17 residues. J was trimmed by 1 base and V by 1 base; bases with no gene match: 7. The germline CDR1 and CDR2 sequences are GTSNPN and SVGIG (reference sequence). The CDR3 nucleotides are TGTGCCTGGAGTGAAGGAGCGGGAGGGCGATCCTACAATGAGCAGTTCTTC. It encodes CAWSEGAGGRSYNEQFF.

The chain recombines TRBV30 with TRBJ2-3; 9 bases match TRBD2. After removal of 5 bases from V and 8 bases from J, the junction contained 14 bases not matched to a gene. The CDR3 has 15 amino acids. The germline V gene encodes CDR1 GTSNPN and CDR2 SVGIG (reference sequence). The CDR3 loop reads CAWVPGTSIPITQYF. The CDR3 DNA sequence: TGTGCCTGGGTGCCCGGGACTAGCATACCCATTACGCAGTATTTT.

As DNA, the CDR3 is TGTGCCAGTAGCAATAAGGCAACAGTCACCACCGGGGAGCTGTTTTTT. It is translated as CASSNKATVTTGELFF. V gene TRBV19 combines with J gene TRBJ2-2, with no clear D. V lost 6 bases and J 4 bases, leaving 18 bases between the germline ends. This CDR3 has 16 residues. Germline V gene sequence: CDR1 LNHDA, CDR2 SQIVND (reference sequence).

The CDR3 is CASSLTGTGGQETQYF. In DNA form, the CDR3 reads TGCGCCAGCAGCTTGACCGGGACAGGGGGCCAAGAGACCCAGTACTTC. This chain links TRBV5-1 with TRBJ2-5, with 11 positions matching TRBD1. The CDR3 is 16 residues long. CDR1 and CDR2 (germline): SGHRS, YFSETQ. V lost 1 base, J lost 1 base, and 3 bases stayed unmatched.

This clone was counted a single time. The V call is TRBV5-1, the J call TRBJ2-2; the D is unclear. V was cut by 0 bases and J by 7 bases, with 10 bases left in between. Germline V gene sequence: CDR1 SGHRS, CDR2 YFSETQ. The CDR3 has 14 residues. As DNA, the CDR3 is TGCGCCAGCAGCTTGGACACGGGTCGCGGGGAGCTGTTTTTT. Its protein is CASSLDTGRGELFF.

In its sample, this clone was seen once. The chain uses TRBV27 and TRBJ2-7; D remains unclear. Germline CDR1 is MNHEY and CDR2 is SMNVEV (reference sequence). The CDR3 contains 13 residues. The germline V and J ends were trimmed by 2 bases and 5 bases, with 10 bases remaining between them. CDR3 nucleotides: TGTGCCAGCAGTTTAGGATGGGCGGACGAGCAGTACTTC. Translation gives CASSLGWADEQYF.

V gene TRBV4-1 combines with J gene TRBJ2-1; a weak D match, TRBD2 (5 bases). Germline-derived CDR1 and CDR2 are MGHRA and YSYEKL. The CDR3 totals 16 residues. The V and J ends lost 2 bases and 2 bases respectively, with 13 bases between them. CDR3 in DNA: TGCGCCAGCAGCCAATTCCTAGCCTCCCCCTACAATGAGCAGTTCTTC. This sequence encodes CASSQFLASPYNEQFF.

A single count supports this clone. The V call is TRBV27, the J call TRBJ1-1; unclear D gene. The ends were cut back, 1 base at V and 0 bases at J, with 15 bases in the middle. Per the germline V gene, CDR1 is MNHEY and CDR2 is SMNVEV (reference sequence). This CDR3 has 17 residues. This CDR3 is CASSLFVARIMNTEAFF. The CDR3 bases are TGTGCCAGCAGTTTATTCGTAGCCCGGATCATGAACACTGAAGCTTTCTTT.